The clone carrying this T cell receptor beta chain showed up many times. What it recognizes is unknown. The source of the sample is a study of blood T cells in healthy people across ages. Notes on the study in general: In older individuals, TCR beta diversity per million T cells was lower, falling roughly linearly with age. Fewer expanded clones and more diversity marked long-lived versus aged donors.

The use of a sample-barcoded 5' primer and a J-beta primer mix characterized a second PCR of roughly 6 to 11 cycles. TCRdb used MiXCR to reprocess the 5' RACE reads, holding one entry per CDR3 protein. Among 650,000 to 700,000 distinct CDR3 sequences listed, 45% to 60% were seen once. In each sample, at least 6.5 million PBMCs were isolated. Extracted total RNA amounted to at least 5.5 micrograms for each sample. The sample consisted of blood. This receptor was taken from an elderly woman in good health.

For the CDR3, the DNA is TGTGCCAGCACGTACGGGAATGAGCAGTTCTTC. Residues: CASTYGNEQFF. The rearrangement uses TRBV6-5 and TRBJ2-1, with D uncertain. The length of the CDR3 is 11 residues. In germline, CDR1 is MNHEY, CDR2 SVGAGI. V was clipped by 7 bases and J by 7 bases, with 8 bases between them.